This paragraph reports one T cell receptor beta chain. Its antigen remains unknown. These data are taken from a study of T cells in localized non-small cell lung cancer. The table came from immunoSEQ multiplex PCR; TCRdb's copy has only in-frame clones and leaves some out. The profile shows 28,000 or so clones, roughly 80% of them singletons. CDR1 is SGHVS and CDR2 is FQNEAQ in the germline V gene. CDR3 size: 16 residues. Trimming removed 2 bases from V and 1 base from J, with 9 bases in between. Study observations and caveats: In adjacent lung appeared a median approximately 61 of the top 100 tumor clones.

V gene TRBV7-8 combines with J gene TRBJ1-6; D is ambiguous. The clonotype originates from a man between 35 and 75 years old with stage III squamous cell lung carcinoma. Source: peripheral blood, taken before any cancer treatment. CDR3 loop: CASSLTVSSYNSPLHF. For the CDR3, the DNA is TGTGCCAGCAGCTTAACGGTATCGTCCTATAATTCACCCCTCCACTTT.